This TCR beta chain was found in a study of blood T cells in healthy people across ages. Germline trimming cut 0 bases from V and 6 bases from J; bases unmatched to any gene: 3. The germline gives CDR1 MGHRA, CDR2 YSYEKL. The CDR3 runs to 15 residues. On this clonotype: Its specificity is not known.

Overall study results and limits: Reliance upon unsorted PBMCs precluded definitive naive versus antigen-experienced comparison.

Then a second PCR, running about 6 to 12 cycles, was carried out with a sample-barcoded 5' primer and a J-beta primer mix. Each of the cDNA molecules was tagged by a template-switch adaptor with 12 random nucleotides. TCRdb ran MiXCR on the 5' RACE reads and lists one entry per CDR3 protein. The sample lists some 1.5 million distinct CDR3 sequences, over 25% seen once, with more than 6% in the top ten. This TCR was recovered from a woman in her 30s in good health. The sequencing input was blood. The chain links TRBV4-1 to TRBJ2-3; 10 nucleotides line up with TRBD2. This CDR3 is CASSQDQLAGDTQYF. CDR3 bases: TGCGCCAGCAGCCAAGATCAACTAGCGGGGGATACGCAGTATTTT.